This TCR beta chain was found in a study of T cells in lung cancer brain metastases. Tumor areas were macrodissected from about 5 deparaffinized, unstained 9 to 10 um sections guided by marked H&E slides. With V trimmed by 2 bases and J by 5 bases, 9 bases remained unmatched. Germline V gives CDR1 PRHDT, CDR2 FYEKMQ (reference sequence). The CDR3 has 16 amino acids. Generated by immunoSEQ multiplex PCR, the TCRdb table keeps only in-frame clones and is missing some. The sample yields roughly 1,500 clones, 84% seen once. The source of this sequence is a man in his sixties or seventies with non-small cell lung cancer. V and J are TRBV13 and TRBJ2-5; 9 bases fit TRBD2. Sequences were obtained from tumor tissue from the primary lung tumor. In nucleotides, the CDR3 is TGTGCCAGCAGCTTAAGAGGTAGCGGGAGTTATGAGACCCAGTACTTC. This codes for CASSLRGSGSYETQYF.